What follows are 28 T cell receptor beta chains derived from one specimen sequenced in a study of T-cell memory formation after mild COVID-19. TCRdb reanalysed the 5' RACE reads using MiXCR and keeps one entry per CDR3 protein. The sample has hundreds of thousands of distinct CDR3 sequences, roughly 22% seen once. The sequenced sample consisted of PBMCs or a T cell subset sorted from them (not recorded which). The receptors were sampled from an adult woman who had mild COVID-19 (a few samples of this study predate the infection). Cell type and time point are not known.

The rearrangement uses TRBV14 and TRBJ1-4; a weak D match, TRBD1 (5 bases). The CDR3 has 15 residues. Germline assignment: CDR1 SGHDN and CDR2 FVKESK. V was shortened by 8 bases and J by 3 bases, with 16 bases between the two germline ends. The chain's CDR3 is CASALAGEANEKLFF. The CDR3 DNA reads as TGTGCCAGCGCACTCGCGGGGGAGGCTAATGAAAAACTGTTTTTT. Complete variable domain (other parts from reference TRBV14 and TRBJ1-4): EAGVTQFPSHSVIEKGQTVTLRCDPISGHDNLYWYRRVMGKEIKFLLHFVKESKQDESGMPNNRFLAERTGGTYSTLKVQPAELEDSGVYFCASALAGEANEKLFFGSGTQLSVL.

The chain combines TRBV29-1 with TRBJ1-2; D is uncertain. The CDR3 has 10 residues. V was pared by 5 bases and J by 4 bases, with 5 bases between. Germline CDR1 reads SQVTM; CDR2 reads ANQGSEA. The CDR3 DNA is TGCAGCGTTCACAGCTATGGCTACACCTTC. Protein product: CSVHSYGYTF.

This clonotype was detected only a few times. The CDR3 sequence is CASSQGQGLNQPQHF. CDR3 nucleotide sequence: TGCGCCAGCAGCCAAGGACAGGGGCTTAATCAGCCCCAGCATTTT. The chain has TRBV4-3 and TRBJ1-5; 8 bases are shared with TRBD1. CDR1 is LGHNA, CDR2 YSLEER, per germline. V dropped 1 base and J dropped 4; count of bases not matched to a gene: 3. The CDR3 consists of 15 residues.

This clonotype was found a few times. The V call is TRBV7-9, the J call TRBJ2-1; no definite D call. The CDR3 totals 12 residues. V was shortened by 5 bases and J by 4 bases, with 6 bases between the two germline ends. CDR1 and CDR2 from the germline V gene are SEHNR and FQNEAQ (reference sequence). In DNA, the CDR3 is TGTGCCAGCAGCGCCCTGTACAATGAGCAGTTCTTC. Its translation is CASSALYNEQFF.

CDR3 DNA sequence: TGTGCCAGCAGCACATTAGCGGACGGGGAGCTGTTTTTT. This translates into CASSTLADGELFF. This chain joins TRBV9 and TRBJ2-2; D is possibly TRBD2 (6 bases). The CDR3 sequence is 13 residues long. In germline, CDR1 is SGDLS, CDR2 YYNGEE. The germline V and J ends were trimmed by 4 bases and 7 bases, with 11 bases remaining between them.

There are a few counts of this clonotype. The chain carries TRBV24-1 and TRBJ1-2; maybe TRBD1 (6 bases). Trimming removed 4 bases at V and 0 bases at J, with 11 bases between. The CDR3 has 15 amino acids. The germline V gene has CDR1 KGHDR and CDR2 SFDVKD. CDR3 amino acids: CATSEGGRANYGYTF. The CDR3 DNA follows: TGTGCCACCAGTGAAGGGGGTAGGGCTAACTATGGCTACACCTTC.

The chain couples TRBV29-1 to TRBJ1-1; D is undetermined. The CDR3 consists of 15 residues. Trimming took off 1 base at V and 3 bases at J, with 15 bases between the two ends. Germline-derived CDR1 and CDR2 are SQVTM and ANQGSEA. In nucleotides, the CDR3 is TGCAGCGTTGAAGTGACGGGAGAGGGATACACTGAAGCTTTCTTT. Its protein product is CSVEVTGEGYTEAFF.

In its sample, this clonotype was seen many times. The gene calls are TRBV4-3 and TRBJ2-1, with D maybe TRBD2 (6 bases). Trimming took 0 bases from V and 16 from J, leaving 25 bases between them. This CDR3 is 16 amino acids long. The germline V gene has CDR1 LGHNA and CDR2 YSLEER. CDR3 in DNA: TGCGCCAGCAGCCAAGATTCGTCCGCCCCCGGGACTTCTCTTTTCTTC. This encodes CASSQDSSAPGTSLFF.

There are a few counts of this clonotype. The chain couples TRBV5-6 to TRBJ2-7; 12 bases agree with TRBD2. The CDR3 runs to 15 residues. The ends lost 4 bases at V and 7 bases at J; junction bases unmatched: 9. CDR1 SGHDT and CDR2 YYEEEE come from the germline V gene. CDR3 region: CASSLGLAGSLEQYF. For the CDR3, the DNA is TGTGCCAGCAGCCTCGGACTAGCGGGGTCGTTGGAGCAGTACTTC.

The chain employs TRBV2 and TRBJ2-3; D not certain. From germline, CDR1 is SNHLY and CDR2 FYNNEI. V was pared by 3 bases and J by 0 bases, with 13 bases between. The CDR3 totals 16 residues. In DNA, the CDR3 is TGTGCCAGCAGTGACCGCGCGGCCCCTAGCACAGATACGCAGTATTTT. Encoded protein: CASSDRAAPSTDTQYF.

The chain combines TRBV3-1 with TRBJ1-1; D is undetermined. CDR1 is LGHDT and CDR2 is YNNKEL in the germline V gene (reference sequence). V dropped 1 base and J dropped 4 bases, with 10 bases sitting between them. There are 14 residues in the CDR3. The CDR3 nucleotides are TGTGCCAGCAGCCAAGTGGGCCAGAGCACTGAAGCTTTCTTT. Its protein product is CASSQVGQSTEAFF.

This clonotype has more than one count but fewer than ten. This chain links TRBV7-2 with TRBJ2-5, with D tentatively TRBD2 (6 bases). V was cut by 1 base and J by 7 bases, with 10 bases left in between. The CDR3 contains 13 residues. Germline V gene lookup returns CDR1 SGHTA and CDR2 FQGNSA. The CDR3 DNA is TGTGCCAGCAGCTTAGGGTCCGGGGGGACCCAGTACTTC. Amino acids: CASSLGSGGTQYF.

This chain joins TRBV4-3 and TRBJ1-4; D may be TRBD1 (5 bases). Trimming cost V 0 bases and J 0 bases, with 11 bases left between them. This CDR3 contains 17 residues. The germline gives CDR1 LGHNA, CDR2 YSLEER. CDR3 loop: CASSQDPGHATNEKLFF. The CDR3 nucleotides read TGCGCCAGCAGCCAAGATCCGGGGCACGCAACTAATGAAAAACTGTTTTTT.

This chain links TRBV20-1 with TRBJ2-3, with D perhaps matching TRBD1 or TRBD2 (5 bases each). V shed 5 bases and J shed 1 base, with 19 bases lying between them. The CDR3 has 16 residues. Germline V lookup: CDR1 DFQATT, CDR2 SNEGSKA (reference sequence). The CDR3 region is CSAGTEDGERTDTQYF. The CDR3 nucleotides read TGCAGTGCTGGGACCGAAGACGGGGAACGCACAGATACGCAGTATTTT.

This clonotype was detected only a few times. The chain recombines TRBV20-1 with TRBJ2-1; D remains ambiguous. CDR1 and CDR2 (germline): DFQATT, SNEGSKA (reference sequence). The V and J ends lost 4 bases and 9 bases respectively, with 22 bases between them. The CDR3 spans 15 residues. The chain's CDR3 is CSATIRPLSWGEQFF. CDR3 nucleotide sequence: TGCAGTGCTACGATAAGGCCCCTTAGTTGGGGTGAGCAGTTCTTC.

This clonotype turned up a few times. The chain couples TRBV4-3 to TRBJ2-7; the D gene is possibly TRBD1 (6 bases). Germline CDR1 reads LGHNA; CDR2 reads YSLEER. Trimming cost V 4 bases and J 1 base, with 17 bases left between them. CDR3 length: 16 amino acids. CDR3 residues: CASSLHGQDRSYEQYF. CDR3 DNA: TGCGCCAGCAGCCTCCACGGGCAGGACAGATCCTACGAGCAGTACTTC.

This clonotype was counted a few times. The CDR3 region is CASSSGETGGFNEQFF. CDR3 coding DNA: TGTGCCAGCAGTTCGGGGGAGACAGGGGGCTTTAATGAGCAGTTCTTC. The genes are TRBV12-3 or TRBV12-4 and TRBJ2-1, with TRBD1 identical over 10 bases. The trim removed 4 bases at V and 7 bases at J, leaving 10 bases unmatched. CDR3 size: 16 residues.

This clonotype turned up a few times. This rearrangement joins TRBV29-1 to TRBJ2-5; TRBD1 agrees at 7 bases. Germline V gene data show CDR1 as SQVTM and CDR2 as ANQGSEA. The CDR3 consists of 13 residues. V was clipped by 7 bases and J by 1 base; unmatched bases: 6. In nucleotides, the CDR3 is TGCAGCGCCTCCGGGACAGCCCAAGAGACCCAGTACTTC. Protein product: CSASGTAQETQYF.

This clonotype has more than one count but fewer than ten. The rearrangement uses TRBV5-1 and TRBJ2-3; D not certain. Germline values: CDR1 SGHRS, CDR2 YFSETQ. V dropped 4 bases and J dropped 6 bases, with 9 bases sitting between them. This CDR3 spans 12 amino acids. CDR3 nucleotide sequence: TGCGCCAGCAGCGGGGAAACGGATACGCAGTATTTT. This sequence encodes CASSGETDTQYF.

The chain uses TRBV5-1 and TRBJ1-3, with TRBD1 matching over 7 bases. V lost 3 bases and J lost 4; bases outside the gene matches: 4. CDR3 length: 14 residues. Germline V gene data show CDR1 as SGHRS and CDR2 as YFSETQ. This CDR3 reads CASSYGQEGNTIYF. DNA of the CDR3: TGCGCCAGCAGCTACGGACAGGAGGGAAACACCATATATTTT. The full variable domain, with the rest looked up from reference TRBV5-1 and TRBJ1-3, is KAGVTQTPRYLIKTRGQQVTLSCSPISGHRSVSWYQQTPGQGLQFLFEYFSETQRNKGNFPGRFSGRQFSNSRSEMNVSTLELGDSALYLCASSYGQEGNTIYFGEGSWLTVV.

The CDR3 DNA sequence: TGTGCCATCAGTGAGTCGACTAGCGGGGGGTCCTACGAGCAGTACTTC. Protein: CAISESTSGGSYEQYF. This chain uses TRBV10-3 with TRBJ2-7; 13 nucleotides align to TRBD2. The CDR3 contains 16 residues. V dropped 0 bases and J dropped 1; count of bases not matched to a gene: 0. CDR1 and CDR2 from the germline V gene are ENHRY and SYGVKD.

The gene calls are TRBV9 and TRBJ2-5, with TRBD1 matching over 7 bases. Trimming at V came to 3 bases and at J to 3 bases, leaving 11 bases not matched to a gene. This CDR3 comprises 16 residues. Germline V gives CDR1 SGDLS, CDR2 YYNGEE. CDR3 bases: TGTGCCAGCAGCGCACTGAGGGGGCTACAGGAAGAGACCCAGTACTTC. Amino acid sequence: CASSALRGLQEETQYF.

This clonotype showed up just a few times. The genes are TRBV11-3 and TRBJ2-2; 7 nucleotides line up with TRBD1. The J segment lost 7 bases and the V segment lost 7 bases, leaving 6 bases of the junction unmatched. The CDR3 sequence is 13 residues long. Per the germline V gene, CDR1 is SGHNT and CDR2 is YENEEA. CDR3 protein: CASTSRGLGELFF. CDR3 in DNA: TGTGCCAGCACCTCGAGGGGGCTCGGGGAGCTGTTTTTT.

A few counts support this clonotype. The chain employs TRBV7-3 and TRBJ2-3; perhaps TRBD2 as D (5 bases). The CDR3 totals 14 residues. The V and J ends lost 5 bases and 5 bases respectively, with 14 bases between them. CDR1 and CDR2 (germline): SGHTA, FQGTGA. CDR3 sequence (DNA): TGTGCCAGCAGCGACACGGGGAACAAAGATACGCAGTATTTT. Amino acid sequence: CASSDTGNKDTQYF. Drawing the rest from reference TRBV7-3 and TRBJ2-3, the complete variable domain is GAGVSQTPSNKVTEKGKYVELRCDPISGHTALYWYRQSLGQGPEFLIYFQGTGAADDSGLPNDRFFAVRPEGSVSTLKIQRTERGDSAVYLCASSDTGNKDTQYFGPGTRLTVL.

The rearrangement joins TRBV29-1 to TRBJ2-5; perhaps TRBD2 as D (6 bases). Looked up from germline, CDR1 is SQVTM and CDR2 is ANQGSEA. V gave up 6 bases and J gave up 5 bases, with 16 bases separating them. The CDR3 has 13 amino acids. In DNA form, the CDR3 reads TGCAGCGTCCAACGGGGGATAGGGGAGACCCAGTACTTC. It specifies CSVQRGIGETQYF.

This chain links TRBV11-2 with TRBJ2-1; 8 positions match TRBD2. In germline, CDR1 is SGHAT, CDR2 FQNNGV. The CDR3 contains 14 residues. Trimming took 5 bases from V and 9 from J; bases not matched to a gene: 9. CDR3 DNA: TGTGCCAGCAGCCCAGACGGGACTAGGCTTGAGCAGTTCTTC. Protein sequence: CASSPDGTRLEQFF.

This chain links TRBV20-1 with TRBJ2-7, with D hard to call. V lost 2 bases and J lost 5, with 7 bases in between. There are 11 residues in the CDR3. Germline CDR1 and CDR2: DFQATT and SNEGSKA (reference sequence). CDR3 in DNA: TGCAGTGCTAGAAGGTGGGACGAGCAGTACTTC. It specifies CSARRWDEQYF.

This chain links TRBV7-3 with TRBJ1-2, with 11 bases that match TRBD1. Germline loops: CDR1 SGHTA, CDR2 FQGTGA. The V gene end was trimmed by 4 bases and the J gene end by 5 bases; junction bases not matched to a gene: 3. The CDR3 is 14 residues long. The CDR3 reads CASSSGTGGYGYTF. In nucleotides, the CDR3 is TGTGCCAGCAGCTCCGGGACAGGGGGATATGGCTACACCTTC.